This T cell receptor (beta chain) was sequenced for a study of blood T cell repertoires in COVID-19. Study-wide background: Specimens from acute and convalescent COVID-19 originated in the United States, Italy and Spain. The cDNA or gDNA used as material had been derived from T cells, B-cell-depleted T cells, or PBMCs.

This clone was seen a few times. Original methodology: Estimated nucleated cell counts came from reference gene primer amplification. The protocol was immunoSEQ multiplex PCR, while the TCRdb copy is restricted to in-frame clones and leaves out a portion. The DNA was the basis for D and trimming; V, J and clone size are from that table. The table has 370,000 or so clones, more than 65% seen once. V dropped 6 bases and J dropped 7; count of bases not matched to a gene: 8. The CDR3 has 14 residues. CDR1 is KGHSH and CDR2 is LQKENI in the germline V gene. J is TRBJ1-4 and V is TRBV18, with 7 bases fitting TRBD1. Input material: peripheral blood. This clonotype was obtained from a human donor with acute or convalescent COVID-19. The donor label of this sample is uncertain. This chain's CDR3 is CASSRGGGGEKLFF. The CDR3 DNA reads as TGTGCCAGCTCCCGTGGAGGGGGCGGTGAAAAACTGTTTTTT.